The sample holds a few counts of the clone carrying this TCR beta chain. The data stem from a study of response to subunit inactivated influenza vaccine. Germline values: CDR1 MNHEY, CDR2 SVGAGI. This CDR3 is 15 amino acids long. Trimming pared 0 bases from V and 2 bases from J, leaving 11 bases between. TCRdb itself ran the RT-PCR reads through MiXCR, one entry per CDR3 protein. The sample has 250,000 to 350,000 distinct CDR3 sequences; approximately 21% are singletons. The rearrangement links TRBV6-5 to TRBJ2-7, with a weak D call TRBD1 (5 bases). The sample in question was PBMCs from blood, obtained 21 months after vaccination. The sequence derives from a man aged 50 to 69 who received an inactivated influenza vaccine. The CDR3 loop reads CASSYSARAAYEQYF. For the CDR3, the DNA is TGTGCCAGCAGTTACTCGGCCAGGGCGGCCTACGAGCAGTACTTC.